The text below deals with one T cell receptor (beta chain). V was shortened by 5 bases and J by 3 bases, with 11 bases between the two germline ends. Per germline, CDR1 SGHTA and CDR2 FQGNSA. This CDR3 has 14 amino acids. The entry originates in a study of PD-L1 blockade in urothelial cancer. Profiled with immunoSEQ multiplex PCR; TCRdb holds only in-frame clones, not every one. In the table there are roughly 45,000 clones, nearly 90% of which are singletons. Sequencing used PBMCs, obtained around atezolizumab (anti-PD-L1) treatment. The V gene is TRBV7-2, the J gene TRBJ1-5; unclear D gene. The TCR sequence derives from a man in his sixties with urothelial cancer. The CDR3 spells CASSSGLDNQPQHF. Here the CDR3 DNA reads TGTGCCAGCAGCAGCGGCCTTGACAATCAGCCCCAGCATTTT. The full variable domain, with the rest looked up from reference TRBV7-2 and TRBJ1-5, is GAGVSQSPSNKVTEKGKDVELRCDPISGHTALYWYRQSLGQGLEFLIYFQGNSAPDKSGLPSDRFSAERTGGSVSTLTIQRTQQEDSAVYLCASSSGLDNQPQHFGDGTRLSIL.